This TCR beta chain was obtained from a study of cytomegalovirus exposure and HLA in healthy donors. V lost 3 bases and J lost 4; bases outside the gene matches: 10. CDR1 is KGHSH and CDR2 is LQKENI in the germline V gene. The CDR3 contains 17 residues. The PCR used 60 Vbeta and 13 Jbeta primers. Only in-frame clones appear in the TCRdb table, and some are missing; sequencing was by immunoSEQ multiplex PCR. This sample yields about 200,000 clones, of which roughly four fifths are seen a single time; approximately 1.4% belongs to the top ten. The chain carries TRBV18 and TRBJ1-5; 9 bases are shared with TRBD1. The sequenced material came from PBMCs. This receptor was obtained from a girl between 5 and 17 years old in good health and CMV-seronegative. CDR3 coding DNA: TGTGCCAGCTCACCGAGTACGACGGGACAGGGAAATCAGCCCCAGCATTTT. This gives the protein CASSPSTTGQGNQPQHF.